The source of this TCR beta chain is a study of blood T cell repertoires in COVID-19. For the study at large: In each case, the material was cDNA or gDNA derived from T cells, B-cell-depleted T cells, or PBMCs.

The CDR3 runs 13 residues. CDR1 is SGHDN, CDR2 FVKESK, per germline. Trimming removed 4 bases from V and 1 base from J; junction bases left unmatched: 0. Participants were aged about 18 to 89 years, lived in about two dozen US areas, and enrolled virtually. Membership in each cohort depended on participant-reported clinical history. In the authors' workflow: Estimates of nucleated cell counts were drawn from the amplification of reference gene primers. Clones were sequenced by immunoSEQ multiplex PCR, and TCRdb holds only the in-frame ones, with some missing. The V and J calls and clone size are taken from that table; D and trimming were inferred from the DNA. The table has about 340,000 clones, just over 85% seen once; the top ten hold roughly 4.2%.

The sequencing sample was made of PBMCs or T cells enriched from blood (not recorded which). The TCR was taken from a woman aged 40 to 49 with acute COVID-19. The chain combines TRBV14 with TRBJ1-1, with 7 bases aligning to TRBD1. Here the CDR3 reads CASSRDRNTEAFF. For the CDR3, the DNA is TGTGCCAGCAGCCGGGACAGGAACACTGAAGCTTTCTTT.